This entry concerns a single TCR beta chain. The data were produced by immunoSEQ multiplex PCR, yet TCRdb's version contains in-frame clones alone and is incomplete. The sample includes 350,000 or so clones, 88% seen only once; the top ten take over 1%. Germline V gives CDR1 SEHNR, CDR2 FQNEAQ (reference sequence). The CDR3 spans 16 residues. Trimming at V came to 5 bases and at J to 3 bases, leaving 9 bases not matched to a gene. The data derive from a study of blood T cell repertoires in COVID-19. Study background: Samples came from the United States, Italy and Spain, spanning acute and convalescent COVID-19.

Cohort allocation depended upon clinical history that participants reported. The TCR sequence derives from a woman younger than 45 who had been exposed to COVID-19. The V call is TRBV7-9, the J call TRBJ2-7; 11 positions agree with TRBD2. Sequences were obtained from PBMCs or T cells enriched from blood (not recorded which). The CDR3 region is CASSPKTSGRVYEQYF. For the CDR3, the DNA is TGTGCCAGCAGCCCGAAAACTAGCGGGAGAGTCTACGAGCAGTACTTC. Together with reference TRBV7-9 and TRBJ2-7, the CDR3 gives the full variable domain: DTGVSQNPRHKITKRGQNVTFRCDPISEHNRLYWYRQTLGQGPEFLTYFQNEAQLEKSRLLSDRFSAERPKGSFSTLEIQRTEQGDSAMYLCASSPKTSGRVYEQYFGPGTRLTVT.